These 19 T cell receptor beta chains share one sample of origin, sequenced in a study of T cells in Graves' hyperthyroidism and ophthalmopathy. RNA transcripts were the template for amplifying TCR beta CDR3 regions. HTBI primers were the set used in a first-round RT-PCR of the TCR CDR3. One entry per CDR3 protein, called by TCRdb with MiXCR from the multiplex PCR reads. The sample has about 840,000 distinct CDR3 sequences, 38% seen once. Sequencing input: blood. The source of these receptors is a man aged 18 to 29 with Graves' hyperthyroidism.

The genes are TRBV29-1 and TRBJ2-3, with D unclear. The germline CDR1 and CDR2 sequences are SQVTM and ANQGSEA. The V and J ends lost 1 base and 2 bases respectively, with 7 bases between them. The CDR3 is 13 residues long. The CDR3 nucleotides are TGCAGCGTTGAAGGCACCTTCACAGATACGCAGTATTTT. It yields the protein CSVEGTFTDTQYF.

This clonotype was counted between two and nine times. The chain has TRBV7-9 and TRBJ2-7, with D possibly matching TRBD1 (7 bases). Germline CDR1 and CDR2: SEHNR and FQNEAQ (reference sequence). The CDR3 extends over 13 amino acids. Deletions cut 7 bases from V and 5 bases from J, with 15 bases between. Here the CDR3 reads CASMGGQRNEQYF. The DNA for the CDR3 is TGTGCCAGCATGGGGGGACAGCGCAACGAGCAGTACTTC.

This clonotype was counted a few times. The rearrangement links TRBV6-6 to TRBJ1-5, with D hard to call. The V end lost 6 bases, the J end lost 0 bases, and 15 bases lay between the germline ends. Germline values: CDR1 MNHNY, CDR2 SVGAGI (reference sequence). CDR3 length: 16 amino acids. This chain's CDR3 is CASSPRTAYSNQPQHF. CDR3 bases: TGTGCCAGCAGCCCTCGGACGGCATATAGCAATCAGCCCCAGCATTTT.

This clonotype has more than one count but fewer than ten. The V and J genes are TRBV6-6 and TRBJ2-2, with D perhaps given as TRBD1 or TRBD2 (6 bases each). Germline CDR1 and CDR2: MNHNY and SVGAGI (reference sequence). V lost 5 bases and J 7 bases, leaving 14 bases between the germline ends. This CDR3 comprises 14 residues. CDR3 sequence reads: CASSEGGTFGELFF. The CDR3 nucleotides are TGTGCCAGCAGTGAAGGGGGGACGTTCGGGGAGCTGTTTTTT.

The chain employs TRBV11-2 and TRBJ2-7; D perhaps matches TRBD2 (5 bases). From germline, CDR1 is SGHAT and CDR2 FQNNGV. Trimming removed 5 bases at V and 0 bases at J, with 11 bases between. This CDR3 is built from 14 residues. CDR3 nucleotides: TGTGCCAGCAGCGAAGACCTAGCCTCCTACGAGCAGTACTTC. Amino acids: CASSEDLASYEQYF.

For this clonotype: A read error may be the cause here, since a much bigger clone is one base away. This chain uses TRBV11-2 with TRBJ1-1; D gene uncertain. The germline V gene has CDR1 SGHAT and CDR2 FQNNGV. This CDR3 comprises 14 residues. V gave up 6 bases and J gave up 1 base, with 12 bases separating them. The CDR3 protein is CASRRPRANTEAFF. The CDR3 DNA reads TGTGCCAGCAGGCGGCCGCGGGCGAACACTGAAGCTTTCTTT.

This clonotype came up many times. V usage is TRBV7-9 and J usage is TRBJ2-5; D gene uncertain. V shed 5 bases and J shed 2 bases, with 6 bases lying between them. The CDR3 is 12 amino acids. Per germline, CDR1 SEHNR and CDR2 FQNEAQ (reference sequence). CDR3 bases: TGTGCCAGCAGCGGAGAGCAAGAGACCCAGTACTTC. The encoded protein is CASSGEQETQYF.

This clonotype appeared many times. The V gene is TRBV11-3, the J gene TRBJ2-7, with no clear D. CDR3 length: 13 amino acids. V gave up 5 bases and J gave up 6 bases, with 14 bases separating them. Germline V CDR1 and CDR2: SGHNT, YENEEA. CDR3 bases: TGTGCCAGCAGCGTCACCGAAGTCCGCGAGCAGTACTTC. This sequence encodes CASSVTEVREQYF.

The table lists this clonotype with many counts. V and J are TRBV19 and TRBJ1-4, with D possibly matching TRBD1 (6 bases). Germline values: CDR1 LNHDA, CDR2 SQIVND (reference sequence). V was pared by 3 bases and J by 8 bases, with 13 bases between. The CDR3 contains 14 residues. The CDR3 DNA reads TGTGCCAGTAGTATGGGACACCAGAGGGAAAAACTGTTTTTT. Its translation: CASSMGHQREKLFF.

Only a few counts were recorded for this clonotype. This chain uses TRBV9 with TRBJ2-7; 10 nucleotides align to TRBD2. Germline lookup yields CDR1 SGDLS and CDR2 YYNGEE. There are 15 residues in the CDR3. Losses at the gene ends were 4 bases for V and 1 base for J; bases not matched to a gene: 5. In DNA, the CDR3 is TGTGCCAGCAGCCCCAGCGGGGGGGGTTCCTACGAGCAGTACTTC. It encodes CASSPSGGGSYEQYF.

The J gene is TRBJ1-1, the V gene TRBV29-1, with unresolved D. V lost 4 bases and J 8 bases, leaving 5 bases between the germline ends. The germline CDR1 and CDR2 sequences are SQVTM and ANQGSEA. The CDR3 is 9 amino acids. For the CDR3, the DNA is TGCAGCGTTGGGGCCGAAGCTTTCTTT. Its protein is CSVGAEAFF.

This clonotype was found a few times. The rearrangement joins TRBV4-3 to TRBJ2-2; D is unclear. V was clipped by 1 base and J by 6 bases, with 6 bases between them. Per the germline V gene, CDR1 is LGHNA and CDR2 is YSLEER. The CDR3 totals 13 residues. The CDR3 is CASSQAWPGELFF. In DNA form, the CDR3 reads TGCGCCAGCAGCCAAGCGTGGCCCGGGGAGCTGTTTTTT.

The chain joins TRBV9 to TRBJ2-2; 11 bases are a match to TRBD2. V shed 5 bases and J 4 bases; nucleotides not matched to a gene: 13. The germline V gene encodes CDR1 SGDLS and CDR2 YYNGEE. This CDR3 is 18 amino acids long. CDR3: CASSPSGRLGLFTGELFF. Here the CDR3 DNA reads TGTGCCAGCAGTCCTAGCGGGAGGCTGGGGTTATTCACCGGGGAGCTGTTTTTT.

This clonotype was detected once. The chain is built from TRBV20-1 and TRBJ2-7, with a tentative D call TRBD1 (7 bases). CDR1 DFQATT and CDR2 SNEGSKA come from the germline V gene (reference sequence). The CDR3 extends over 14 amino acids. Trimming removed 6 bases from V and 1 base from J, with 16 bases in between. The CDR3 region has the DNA TGCAGTGCCGTCCGCCCAGGGGGGTCCTACGAGCAGTACTTC. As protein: CSAVRPGGSYEQYF.

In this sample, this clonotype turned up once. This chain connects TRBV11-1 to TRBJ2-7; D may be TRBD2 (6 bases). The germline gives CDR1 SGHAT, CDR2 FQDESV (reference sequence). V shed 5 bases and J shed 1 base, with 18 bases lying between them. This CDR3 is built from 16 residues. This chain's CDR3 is CASSVYGGIGSYEQYF. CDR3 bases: TGTGCCAGCAGCGTGTATGGCGGGATTGGGTCCTACGAGCAGTACTTC. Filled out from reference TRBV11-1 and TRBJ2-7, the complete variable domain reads EAEVAQSPRYKITEKSQAVAFWCDPISGHATLYWYRQILGQGPELLVQFQDESVVDDSQLPKDRFSAERLKGVDSTLKIQPAELGDSAMYLCASSVYGGIGSYEQYFGPGTRLTVT.

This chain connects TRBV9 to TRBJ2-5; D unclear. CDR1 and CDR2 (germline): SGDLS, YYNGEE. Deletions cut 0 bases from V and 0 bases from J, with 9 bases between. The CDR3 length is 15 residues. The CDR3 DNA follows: TGTGCCAGCAGCGTAGGTAGGACCTACCAAGAGACCCAGTACTTC. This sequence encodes CASSVGRTYQETQYF.

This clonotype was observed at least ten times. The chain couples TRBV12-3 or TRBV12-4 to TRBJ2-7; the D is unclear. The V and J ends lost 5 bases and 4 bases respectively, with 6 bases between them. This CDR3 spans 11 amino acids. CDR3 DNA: TGTGCCAGCAGTGCCCAGTACGAGCAGTACTTC. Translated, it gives CASSAQYEQYF.

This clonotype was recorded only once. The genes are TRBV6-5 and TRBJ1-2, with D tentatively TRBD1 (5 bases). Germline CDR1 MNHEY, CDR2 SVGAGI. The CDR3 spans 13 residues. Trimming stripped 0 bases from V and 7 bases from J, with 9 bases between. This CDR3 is CASSYSVQAGYTF. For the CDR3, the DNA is TGTGCCAGCAGTTACTCGGTACAGGCTGGCTACACCTTC.

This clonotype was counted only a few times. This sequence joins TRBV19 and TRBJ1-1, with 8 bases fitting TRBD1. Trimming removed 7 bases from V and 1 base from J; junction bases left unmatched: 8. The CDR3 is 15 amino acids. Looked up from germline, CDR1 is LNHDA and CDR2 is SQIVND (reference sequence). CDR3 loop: CASKKQGETNTEAFF. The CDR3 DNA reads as TGTGCCAGTAAAAAACAGGGGGAAACGAACACTGAAGCTTTCTTT. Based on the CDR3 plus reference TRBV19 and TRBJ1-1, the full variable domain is DGGITQSPKYLFRKEGQNVTLSCEQNLNHDAMYWYRQDPGQGLRLIYYSQIVNDFQKGDIAEGYSVSREKKESFPLTVTSAQKNPTAFYLCASKKQGETNTEAFFGQGTRLTVV.